This T cell receptor (beta chain) was observed in a study of radiotherapy plus CTLA-4 blockade in lung cancer. The CDR3 totals 16 residues. Trimming removed 5 bases from V and 2 bases from J, with 19 bases in between. Germline CDR1 SGHAT, CDR2 FQNNGV. TCRdb keeps only in-frame clones here, not all; method: immunoSEQ multiplex PCR. Of 81,000 or so clones listed, less than 85% are singletons. The sample here was peripheral blood, taken from a patient treated with radiotherapy plus ipilimumab. This TCR was recovered from a human donor with non-small cell lung cancer who had stable disease on radiotherapy plus ipilimumab. The chain links TRBV11-2 to TRBJ2-7; maybe TRBD1 (6 bases). The CDR3 reads CASSPLGGGRAYEQYF. The CDR3 DNA sequence: TGTGCCAGCAGCCCTCTTGGGGGCGGCCGGGCCTACGAGCAGTACTTC.